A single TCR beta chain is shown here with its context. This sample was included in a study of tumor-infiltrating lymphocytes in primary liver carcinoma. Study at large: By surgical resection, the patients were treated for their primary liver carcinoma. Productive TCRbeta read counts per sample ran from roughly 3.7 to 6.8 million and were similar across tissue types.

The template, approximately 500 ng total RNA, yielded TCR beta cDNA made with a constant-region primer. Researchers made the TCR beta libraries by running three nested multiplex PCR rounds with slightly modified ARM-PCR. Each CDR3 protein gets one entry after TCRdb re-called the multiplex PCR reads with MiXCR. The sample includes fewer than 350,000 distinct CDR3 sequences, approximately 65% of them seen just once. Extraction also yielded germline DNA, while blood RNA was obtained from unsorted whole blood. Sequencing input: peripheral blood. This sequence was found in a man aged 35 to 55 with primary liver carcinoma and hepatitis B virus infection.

CDR3 amino acids: CASSLFFTGGALDEQYF. The CDR3 DNA reads TGTGCCAGCAGCCTTTTCTTTACCGGGGGGGCCTTAGATGAGCAGTACTTC. This chain connects TRBV11-2 to TRBJ2-7, with TRBD2 matching 8 bases. There are 17 residues in the CDR3. Germline assignment: CDR1 SGHAT and CDR2 FQNNGV. The trim removed 5 bases at V and 7 bases at J, leaving 19 bases unmatched.